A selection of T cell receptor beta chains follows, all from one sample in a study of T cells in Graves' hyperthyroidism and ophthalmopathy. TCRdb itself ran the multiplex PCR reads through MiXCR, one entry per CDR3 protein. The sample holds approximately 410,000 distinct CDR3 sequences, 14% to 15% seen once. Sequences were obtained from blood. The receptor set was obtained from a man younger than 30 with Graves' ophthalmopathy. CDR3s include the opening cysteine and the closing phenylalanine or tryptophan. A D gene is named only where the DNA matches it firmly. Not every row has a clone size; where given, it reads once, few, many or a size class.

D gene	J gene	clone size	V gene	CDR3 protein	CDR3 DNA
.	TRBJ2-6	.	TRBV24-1	CATSPATGGHGANVLTF	TGTGCCACCAGTCCTGCGACCGGGGGCCATGGGGCCAACGTCCTGACTTTC
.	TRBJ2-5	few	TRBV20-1	CSARGGGRRQETQYF	TGCAGTGCTAGGGGGGGGGGGCGCCGACAAGAGACCCAGTACTTC
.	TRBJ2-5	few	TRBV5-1	CASSLAKGAAAAQYF	TGCGCCAGCAGCTTGGCCAAGGGCGCGGCTGCGGCCCAGTACTTC
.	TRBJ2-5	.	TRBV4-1	CASSPTWQTQYF	TGTGCCAGCAGCCCGACTTGGCAGACCCAGTACTTC
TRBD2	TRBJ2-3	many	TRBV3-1	CASSLWTSGVGTDTQYF	TGTGCCAGCAGTCTTTGGACTAGCGGGGTGGGCACAGATACGCAGTATTTT
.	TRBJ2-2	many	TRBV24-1	CATSEPGKNTGELFF	TGTGCCACCAGTGAACCGGGAAAGAACACCGGGGAGCTGTTTTTT
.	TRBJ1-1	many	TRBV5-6	CASSPGQPWTEAFF	TGTGCCAGCAGCCCCGGACAGCCCTGGACTGAAGCTTTCTTT
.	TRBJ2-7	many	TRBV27	CASSWIGELTYEQYF	TGTGCCAGCAGTTGGATCGGGGAGCTAACCTACGAGCAGTACTTC
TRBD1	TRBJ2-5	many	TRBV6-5	CASSYPGQGQRETQYF	TGTGCCAGCAGTTACCCCGGACAGGGTCAACGAGAGACCCAGTACTTC
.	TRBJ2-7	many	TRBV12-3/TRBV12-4	CASSLALSGHSYEQYF	TGTGCCAGCAGTTTAGCGCTATCGGGGCACTCCTACGAGCAGTACTTC
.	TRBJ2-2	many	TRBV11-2	CASSLVDSDTGELFF	TGTGCCAGCAGCTTAGTTGACTCGGACACCGGGGAGCTGTTTTTT
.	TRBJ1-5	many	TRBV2	CASSEIDLSNQPQHF	TGTGCCAGCAGTGAAATAGATTTGAGCAATCAGCCCCAGCATTTT
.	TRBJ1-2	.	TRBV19	CASNRLYYGYTF	TGTGCCAGTAACAGACTGTACTATGGCTACACCTTC
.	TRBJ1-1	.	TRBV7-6	CASSLARDLNTEAFF	TGTGCCAGCAGCTTAGCTAGGGATCTGAACACTGAAGCTTTCTTT
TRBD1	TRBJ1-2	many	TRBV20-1	CSARQLTGEPNYGYTF	TGCAGTGCTAGACAACTGACAGGGGAACCTAACTATGGCTACACCTTC
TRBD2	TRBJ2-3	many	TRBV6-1	CASGAGGTVTDTQYF	TGTGCCAGCGGAGCGGGAGGAACCGTCACAGATACGCAGTATTTT
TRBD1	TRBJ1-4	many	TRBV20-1	CSATGQGATNEKLFF	TGCAGTGCAACGGGACAGGGAGCAACTAATGAAAAACTGTTTTTT
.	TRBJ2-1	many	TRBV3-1	CASSQEDVEQFF	TGTGCCAGCAGCCAAGAGGATGTAGAGCAGTTCTTC
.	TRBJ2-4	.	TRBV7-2	CASSSVGDPVKNIQYF	TGTGCCAGCAGCTCGGTTGGGGACCCGGTGAAAAACATTCAGTACTTC
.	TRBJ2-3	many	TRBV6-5	CASSYSMSDTQYF	TGTGCCAGCAGTTACTCGATGTCAGATACGCAGTATTTT
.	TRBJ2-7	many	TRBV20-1	CSARPLLAYEQYF	TGCAGTGCTAGACCCCTACTAGCCTACGAGCAGTACTTC
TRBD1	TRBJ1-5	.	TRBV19	CASNKFGQGARQPQHF	TGTGCCAGTAACAAGTTCGGACAGGGGGCGCGGCAGCCCCAGCATTTT
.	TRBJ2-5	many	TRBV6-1	CASSEIGGNHEETQYF	TGTGCCAGCAGTGAAATTGGCGGAAACCACGAAGAGACCCAGTACTTC
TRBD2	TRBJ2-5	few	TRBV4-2	CASSQDPASGGALETQYF	TGTGCCAGCAGCCAAGACCCCGCTAGCGGGGGGGCCCTAGAGACCCAGTACTTC
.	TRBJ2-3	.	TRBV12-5	CASGLRFTDTQYF	TGTGCTAGTGGACTGCGATTTACAGATACGCAGTATTTT
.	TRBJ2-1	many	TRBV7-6	CASSGKAGGGSSYNEQFF	TGTGCCAGCAGCGGGAAGGCCGGCGGGGGCAGCTCCTACAATGAGCAGTTCTTC
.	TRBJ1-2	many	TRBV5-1	CASSLDTGTGYTF	TGCGCCAGCAGTCTTGACACTGGTACGGGCTACACCTTC
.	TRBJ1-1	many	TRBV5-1	CASSLARGTNTEAFF	TGCGCCAGCAGCTTGGCGAGGGGGACGAACACTGAAGCTTTCTTT
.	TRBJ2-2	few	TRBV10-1	CASTRTSTGELFF	TGCGCCAGCACACGGACAAGTACCGGGGAGCTGTTTTTT
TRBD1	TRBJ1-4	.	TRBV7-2	CASTLGQGMGKLFF	TGTGCCAGCACTCTGGGACAGGGGATGGGAAAACTGTTTTTT
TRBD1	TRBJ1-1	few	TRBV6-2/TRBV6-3	CASSSTQGRGEAFF	TGTGCCAGCAGTTCGACACAGGGGAGGGGTGAAGCTTTCTTT
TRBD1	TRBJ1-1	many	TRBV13	CASSVLGTATEAFF	TGTGCCAGCAGCGTCCTCGGGACAGCCACTGAAGCTTTCTTT
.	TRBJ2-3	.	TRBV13	CASSPATSSRGLDTQYF	TGTGCCAGCAGTCCTGCTACTAGCTCCCGAGGTTTAGATACGCAGTATTTT
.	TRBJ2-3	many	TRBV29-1	CSVEGSGGQIPDTQYF	TGCAGCGTTGAAGGAAGTGGAGGACAAATCCCAGATACGCAGTATTTT
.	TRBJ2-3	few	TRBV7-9	CASTYRDPDTQYF	TGTGCCAGCACCTATAGAGACCCAGATACGCAGTATTTT
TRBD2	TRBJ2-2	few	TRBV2	CASSAGGLTGELFF	TGTGCCAGCAGTGCGGGGGGGCTCACCGGGGAGCTGTTTTTT